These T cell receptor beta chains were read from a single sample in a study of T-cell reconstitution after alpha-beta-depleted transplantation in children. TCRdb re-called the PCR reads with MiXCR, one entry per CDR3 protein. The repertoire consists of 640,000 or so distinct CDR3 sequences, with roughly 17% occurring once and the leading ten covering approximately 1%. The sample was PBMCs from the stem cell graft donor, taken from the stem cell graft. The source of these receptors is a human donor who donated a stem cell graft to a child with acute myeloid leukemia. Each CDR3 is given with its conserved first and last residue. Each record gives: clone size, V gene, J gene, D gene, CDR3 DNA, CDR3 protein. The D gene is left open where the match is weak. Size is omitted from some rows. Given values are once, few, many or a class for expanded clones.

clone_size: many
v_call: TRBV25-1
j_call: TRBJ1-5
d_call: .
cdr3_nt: TGTGCCACCCAGGACGGGAATCAGCCCCAGCATTTT
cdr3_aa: CATQDGNQPQHF

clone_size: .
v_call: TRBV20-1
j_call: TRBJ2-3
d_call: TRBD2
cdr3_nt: TGCAGTGCTGGCGGTAGCGGGGCCACAGGAAGCGCAGATACGCAGTATTTT
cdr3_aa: CSAGGSGATGSADTQYF

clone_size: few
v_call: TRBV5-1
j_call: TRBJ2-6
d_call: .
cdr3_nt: TGCGCCAGCAGCCCGGGGGCCCTCTCTGGGGCCAACGTCCTGACTTTC
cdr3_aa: CASSPGALSGANVLTF

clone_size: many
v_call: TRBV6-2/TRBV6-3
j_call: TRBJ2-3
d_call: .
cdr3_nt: TGTGCCAGCAGGCCCCCAGCGGAGGGAACGCAGTATTTT
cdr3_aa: CASRPPAEGTQYF

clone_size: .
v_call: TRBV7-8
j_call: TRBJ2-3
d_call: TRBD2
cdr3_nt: TGTGCCAGCGGGCGGGGGGGCCGAGGAGATACGCAGTATTTT
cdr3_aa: CASGRGGRGDTQYF

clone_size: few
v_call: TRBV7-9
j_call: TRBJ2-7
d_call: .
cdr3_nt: TGTGCCAGCAGCTTCGGGACGGGGTTTAACGAGCAGTACTTC
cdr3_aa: CASSFGTGFNEQYF

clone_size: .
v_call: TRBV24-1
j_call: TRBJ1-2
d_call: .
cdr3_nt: TGTGCCACCAGTGACCGTACAGGCTATGGCTACACCTTC
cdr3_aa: CATSDRTGYGYTF

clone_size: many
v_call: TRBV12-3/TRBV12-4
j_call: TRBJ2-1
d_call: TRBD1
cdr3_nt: TGTGCCAGCAGTTTGGTACAGGGGCTTGGGGATGAGCAGTTCTTC
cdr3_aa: CASSLVQGLGDEQFF

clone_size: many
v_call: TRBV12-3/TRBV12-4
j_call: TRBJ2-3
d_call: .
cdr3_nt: TGTGCCAGCAAGGACTCTTCAGATACGCAGTATTTT
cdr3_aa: CASKDSSDTQYF

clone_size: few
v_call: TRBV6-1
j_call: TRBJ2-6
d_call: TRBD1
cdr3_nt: TGTGCCAGCAGTCGACAGGGGAGGAAGTCTGGGGCCAACGTCCTGACTTTC
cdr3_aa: CASSRQGRKSGANVLTF

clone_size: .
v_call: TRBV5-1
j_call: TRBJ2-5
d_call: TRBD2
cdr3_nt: TGCGCCAGCAGCTTGGATGACCGGCTAGCGGGGAGACCAGAGACCCAGTACTTC
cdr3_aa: CASSLDDRLAGRPETQYF

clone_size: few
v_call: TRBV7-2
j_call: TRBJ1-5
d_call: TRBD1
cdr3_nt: TGTGCCAGCAGCTCTGGACAGGGCCTACTTAGCAATCAGCCCCAGCATTTT
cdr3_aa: CASSSGQGLLSNQPQHF

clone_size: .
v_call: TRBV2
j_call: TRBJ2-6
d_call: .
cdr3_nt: TGTGCCAGCATGAGGGGGGTCCCTGGGGCCAACGTCCTGACTTTC
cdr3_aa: CASMRGVPGANVLTF

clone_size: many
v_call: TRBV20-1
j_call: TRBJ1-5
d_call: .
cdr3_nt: TGCAGTGCCGCGACAAGGAACTATCAGCCCCAGCATTTT
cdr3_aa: CSAATRNYQPQHF

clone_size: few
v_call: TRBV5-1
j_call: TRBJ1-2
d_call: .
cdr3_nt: TGCGCCAGCAGCTTGGAATCTGGGGATGGCTACACCTTC
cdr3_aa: CASSLESGDGYTF

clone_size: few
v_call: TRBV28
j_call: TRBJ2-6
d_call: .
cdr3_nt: TGTGCCAGCAGTGCCGGGGGGGCCAACGTCCTGACTTTC
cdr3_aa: CASSAGGANVLTF

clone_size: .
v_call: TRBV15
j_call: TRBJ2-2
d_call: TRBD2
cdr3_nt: TGTGCCACCAGCAGAGGGCTAGCGGGGGCGAACACCGGGGAGCTGTTTTTT
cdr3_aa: CATSRGLAGANTGELFF

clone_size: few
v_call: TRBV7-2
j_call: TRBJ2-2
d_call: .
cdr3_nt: TGTGCCAGCAGCCCGACTGGGACAAAGAACACCGGGGAGCTGTTTTTT
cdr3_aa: CASSPTGTKNTGELFF

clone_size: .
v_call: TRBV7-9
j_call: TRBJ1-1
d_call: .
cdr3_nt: TGTGCCAGCAGCTCGCACAGGGAAGGAAGCACTGAAGCTTTCTTT
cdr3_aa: CASSSHREGSTEAFF

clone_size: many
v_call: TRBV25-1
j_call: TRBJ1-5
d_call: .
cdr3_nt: TGTGCCAGCAGTGGGGGGGGCAATCAGCCCCAGCATTTT
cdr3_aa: CASSGGGNQPQHF

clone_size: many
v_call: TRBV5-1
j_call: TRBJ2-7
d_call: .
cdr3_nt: TGCGCCAGCAGTTCTGGCGGGTCCTACGAGCAGTACTTC
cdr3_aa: CASSSGGSYEQYF

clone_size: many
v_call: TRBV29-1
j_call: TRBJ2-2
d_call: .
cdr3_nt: TGCAGCGTTGGGCGGAGAACCGGGGAGCTGTTTTTT
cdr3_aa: CSVGRRTGELFF

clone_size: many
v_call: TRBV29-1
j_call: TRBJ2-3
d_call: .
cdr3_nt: TGCAGCTTCAGACAGGGAGGAGATACGCAGTATTTT
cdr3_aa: CSFRQGGDTQYF

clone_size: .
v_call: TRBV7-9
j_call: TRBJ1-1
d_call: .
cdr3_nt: TGTGCCAGCAGCTTAGCGACGGTGGTTGTTCCTGAAGCTTTCTTT
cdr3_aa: CASSLATVVVPEAFF

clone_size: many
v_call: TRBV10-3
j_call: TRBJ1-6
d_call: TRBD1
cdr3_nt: TGTGCCATCAGTGAGGCTTACAGGGGGACCGACTCACCCCTCCACTTT
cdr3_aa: CAISEAYRGTDSPLHF

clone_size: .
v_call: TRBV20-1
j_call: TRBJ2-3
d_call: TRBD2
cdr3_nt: TGCAGTGCTAGAGATTGGCTAGCGGGGGGAACAGATACGCAGTATTTT
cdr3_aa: CSARDWLAGGTDTQYF

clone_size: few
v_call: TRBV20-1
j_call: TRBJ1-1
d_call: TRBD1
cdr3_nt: TGCAGTGCTAGAGATACGACAGGGTTGGGTGAAGCTTTCTTT
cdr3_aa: CSARDTTGLGEAFF

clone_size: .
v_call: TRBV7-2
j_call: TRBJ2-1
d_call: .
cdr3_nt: TGTGCCAGCAGCTTAGTGGGGACCCAGCAGTTCTTC
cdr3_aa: CASSLVGTQQFF

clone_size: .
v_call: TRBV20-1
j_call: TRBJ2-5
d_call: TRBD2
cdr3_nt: TGCAGTGCTAGGAGCAGCGGGGGGCTTCAAGAGACCCAGTACTTC
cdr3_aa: CSARSSGGLQETQYF

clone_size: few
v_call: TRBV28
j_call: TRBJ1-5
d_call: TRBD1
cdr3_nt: TGTGCCGGGAGCCGGGACAGGAGGATTCAGCCCCAGCATTTT
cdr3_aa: CAGSRDRRIQPQHF

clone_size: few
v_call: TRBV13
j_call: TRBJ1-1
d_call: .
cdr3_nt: TGTGCCAGCAGCTTACAGGCCGGGGGCACTGAAGCTTTCTTT
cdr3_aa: CASSLQAGGTEAFF